This T cell receptor beta chain was captured by sequencing in a study of shared clonotypes between healthy human individuals. Sequencing used immunoSEQ multiplex PCR; TCRdb keeps in-frame clones, though not all of them. The sample lists 1 million to 1.3 million clones, about 80% seen once, with 0.5% to 0.65% in the top ten. V was pared by 6 bases and J by 5 bases, with 13 bases between. Per the germline V gene, CDR1 is SGHTA and CDR2 is FQGNSA. This CDR3 has 13 residues. Input material: memory CD4+ T cells from PBMCs. Described subset: CD45RA-negative fraction. The chain employs TRBV7-2 and TRBJ2-5; D may be TRBD2 (6 bases). This TCR derives from a man younger than 30 in good health. Some clones in this sample may be carry-over from other donors' samples. The CDR3 region is CASRKTRDETQYF. In nucleotides, the CDR3 is TGTGCCAGCAGGAAGACTAGAGATGAGACCCAGTACTTC.